These 20 T cell receptor beta chains share one sample of origin, sequenced in a study of cytomegalovirus exposure and HLA in healthy donors. This PCR relied on a set of 60 Vbeta primers and 13 Jbeta primers. Method: immunoSEQ multiplex PCR; TCRdb's copy keeps in-frame clones and lacks some. The data show approximately 130,000 clones, approximately 75% seen once. Material for sequencing was PBMCs. These receptors were obtained from a man aged 40-55 years in good health and CMV-seronegative.

This clone has a handful of counts. The chain joins TRBV10-1 to TRBJ2-1, with a weak D call TRBD2 (5 bases). Deletions cut 5 bases from V and 8 bases from J, with 13 bases between. The CDR3 is 13 amino acids. Germline V gene data show CDR1 as WNHNN and CDR2 as SYGVQD (reference sequence). The CDR3 protein is CASSPRAIDEQFF. CDR3 DNA sequence: TGCGCCAGCAGTCCGCGGGCGATCGATGAGCAGTTCTTC.

This clone appeared a few times. This rearrangement joins TRBV5-4 to TRBJ2-7; tentatively, D is TRBD2 (7 bases). This CDR3 comprises 14 residues. Germline assignment: CDR1 SGHNT and CDR2 YYREEE (reference sequence). Trimming took 4 bases from V and 3 from J, leaving 14 bases between them. The CDR3 loop is CASSHPGEGYEQYF. CDR3 nucleotides: TGTGCCAGCAGCCACCCAGGGGAGGGCTACGAGCAGTACTTC.

This chain links TRBV7-9 with TRBJ2-2, with TRBD2 identical over 7 bases. V gave up 6 bases and J gave up 4 bases; unmatched junction bases: 11. The CDR3 loop spans 16 amino acids. Germline CDR1 and CDR2: SEHNR and FQNEAQ (reference sequence). The CDR3 DNA reads TGTGCCAGCAGACAACCTATGACGGGGGGCACCGGGGAGCTGTTTTTT. This codes for CASRQPMTGGTGELFF.

The gene calls are TRBV30 and TRBJ1-1, with a possible D match to TRBD1 (6 bases). The V gene lost 6 bases and the J gene lost 5 bases, with 10 bases spanning the gap. Per germline, CDR1 GTSNPN and CDR2 SVGIG (reference sequence). This CDR3 contains 11 residues. The CDR3 protein is CACVQGTEAFF. The CDR3 bases are TGTGCCTGTGTTCAGGGGACTGAAGCTTTCTTT. Together with reference TRBV30 and TRBJ1-1, the CDR3 gives the full variable domain: SQTIHQWPATLVQPVGSPLSLECTVEGTSNPNLYWYRQAAGRGLQLLFYSVGIGQISSEVPQNLSASRPQDRQFILSSKKLLLSDSGFYLCACVQGTEAFFGQGTRLTVV.

The chain recombines TRBV6-6 with TRBJ2-3; no reliable D call. The CDR3 spans 14 residues. The germline gives CDR1 MNHNY, CDR2 SVGAGI (reference sequence). Between the trimmed V and J ends, which lost 6 bases and 5 bases, there was a span of 15 bases. The CDR3: CASSQSTSGDTQYF. The CDR3 DNA reads TGTGCCAGCAGCCAATCTACCTCGGGAGATACGCAGTATTTT.

This chain uses TRBV7-9 with TRBJ2-1, with 8 bases that match TRBD1. Trimming took 1 base from V and 5 from J; bases not matched to a gene: 4. The CDR3 is 15 residues long. Germline V gene lookup returns CDR1 SEHNR and CDR2 FQNEAQ (reference sequence). The CDR3 DNA reads TGTGCCAGCAGCTTAGGGCAGGGGGCTCACAATGAGCAGTTCTTC. Its translation: CASSLGQGAHNEQFF.

This chain uses TRBV6-5 with TRBJ2-7; no clear D. This CDR3 comprises 12 residues. Trimming cost V 5 bases and J 3 bases, with 8 bases left between them. Germline CDR1 MNHEY, CDR2 SVGAGI. The DNA of the CDR3 is TGTGCCAGCAGTGTGTCCGTCTACGAGCAGTACTTC. Residues: CASSVSVYEQYF.

This clone appeared once. The V gene is TRBV15, the J gene TRBJ2-7, with D possibly being TRBD2 (6 bases). Germline CDR1 LNHNV, CDR2 YYDKDF (reference sequence). V was trimmed by 3 bases and J by 5 bases, leaving 20 bases between them. This CDR3 contains 16 residues. CDR3 protein: CATSRGSRLDGHEQYF. For the CDR3, the DNA is TGTGCCACCAGCAGGGGAAGTCGACTAGATGGCCACGAGCAGTACTTC.

CDR3 sequence reads: CASSPDRRGGYTF. CDR3 coding DNA: TGCGCCAGCAGTCCTGACAGACGTGGGGGCTACACCTTC. The chain recombines TRBV10-1 with TRBJ1-2; possibly TRBD1 for D (5 bases). The V end was cut by 5 bases, the J end by 8 bases, with 15 bases between. The CDR3 has 13 amino acids. The germline CDR1 and CDR2 sequences are WNHNN and SYGVQD (reference sequence).

CDR3: CASSLTGAFYGYTF. CDR3 nucleotide sequence: TGTGCCAGTAGCCTGACAGGGGCGTTCTATGGCTACACCTTC. The rearrangement uses TRBV19 and TRBJ1-2; 8 nucleotides line up with TRBD1. This CDR3 is 14 amino acids long. Looked up from germline, CDR1 is LNHDA and CDR2 is SQIVND (reference sequence). The trim removed 6 bases at V and 4 bases at J, leaving 7 bases unmatched.

The rearrangement links TRBV28 to TRBJ2-7, with D uncertain. Germline CDR1 reads MDHEN; CDR2 reads SYDVKM. This CDR3 region has 11 residues. Trimming left V 3 bases short and J 7 bases short, with 7 bases between. The CDR3 reads CASSLGFEQYF. The CDR3 nucleotides are TGTGCCAGCAGTTTGGGCTTTGAGCAGTACTTC.

The chain has TRBV7-2 and TRBJ1-5; 10 bases match TRBD1. Per the germline V gene, CDR1 is SGHTA and CDR2 is FQGNSA. This CDR3 is 19 amino acids long. Trimming cost V 8 bases and J 1 base; bases outside gene matches: 17. CDR3 amino acids: CASSKPRGQGTWSNQPQHF. In nucleotides, the CDR3 is TGTGCCAGCTCCAAACCCCGGGGACAGGGGACGTGGAGCAATCAGCCCCAGCATTTT.

V and J are TRBV27 and TRBJ2-3; 9 bases are a match to TRBD2. The V segment lost 6 bases and the J segment 0 bases; nucleotides outside the gene matches: 7. The germline V gene has CDR1 MNHEY and CDR2 SMNVEV (reference sequence). There are 16 residues in the CDR3. Here the CDR3 DNA reads TGTGCCAGCAGATTAGCGGGGGTGACTAGCACAGATACGCAGTATTTT. Translation gives CASRLAGVTSTDTQYF.

This rearrangement joins TRBV11-2 to TRBJ2-2, with D tentatively TRBD2 (6 bases). Trimming pared 1 base from V and 1 base from J, leaving 13 bases between. Germline loops: CDR1 SGHAT, CDR2 FQNNGV. The CDR3 spans 17 residues. The CDR3 spells CASSLGDSARNTGELFF. The CDR3 DNA reads TGTGCCAGCAGCTTAGGGGACTCTGCAAGGAACACCGGGGAGCTGTTTTTT. Drawing the rest from reference TRBV11-2 and TRBJ2-2, the complete variable domain is EAGVAQSPRYKIIEKRQSVAFWCNPISGHATLYWYQQILGQGPKLLIQFQNNGVVDDSQLPKDRFSAERLKGVDSTLKIQPAKLEDSAVYLCASSLGDSARNTGELFFGEGSRLTVL.

V gene TRBV28 combines with J gene TRBJ2-7; the D gene is possibly TRBD1 (5 bases). V was trimmed by 4 bases and J by 3 bases, leaving 16 bases between them. The CDR3 has 15 residues. CDR1 is MDHEN and CDR2 is SYDVKM in the germline V gene. DNA for the CDR3: TGTGCCAGCAGTTCCTCTTCCCTGGGGCGCTACGAGCAGTACTTC. Its protein product is CASSSSSLGRYEQYF.

In the case of this clone: The junction shows a germline mismatch at one end, possibly a read error. The chain recombines TRBV5-4 with TRBJ2-3; perhaps TRBD2 as D (6 bases). Germline lookup yields CDR1 SGHNT and CDR2 YYREEE (reference sequence). There are 14 residues in the CDR3. The CDR3 region has the DNA TGTGCCGGCAGCTTGCGCGGGATTACAGATACGCAGTATTTT. Translating gives CAGSLRGITDTQYF.

This chain joins TRBV6-1 and TRBJ2-7; 9 nucleotides agree with TRBD2. V lost 4 bases to trimming and J lost 5 bases; unmatched junction nucleotides: 9. CDR1 and CDR2 (germline): MNHNS, SASEGT. The CDR3 contains 15 residues. CDR3 sequence: CASSAPGLAGDEQYF. In nucleotides, the CDR3 is TGTGCCAGCAGTGCCCCGGGACTAGCTGGGGACGAGCAGTACTTC.

The chain employs TRBV4-3 and TRBJ2-1, with TRBD2 matching 15 bases. The CDR3 covers 16 residues. CDR1 and CDR2 from the germline V gene are LGHNA and YSLEER. J gave up 7 bases and V 5 bases, and 6 bases lay outside the gene matches. The CDR3 DNA follows: TGCGCCAGCAGCAACTCCGGGACTAGCGGGAGGAATGAGCAGTTCTTC. Its translation is CASSNSGTSGRNEQFF.

This CDR3 is CASSLGTISSYEQYF. CDR3 DNA sequence: TGTGCCAGCAGCTTAGGGACAATCAGCTCCTACGAGCAGTACTTC. This rearrangement joins TRBV5-4 to TRBJ2-7; the D gene is possibly TRBD1 (6 bases). This CDR3 contains 15 residues. The V end was cut by 2 bases, the J end by 0 bases, with 12 bases between. CDR1 and CDR2 from the germline V gene are SGHNT and YYREEE (reference sequence).

V is TRBV9 and J is TRBJ1-6, with D hard to call. The V end lost 0 bases, the J end lost 10 bases, and 14 bases lay between the germline ends. Per germline, CDR1 SGDLS and CDR2 YYNGEE. The CDR3 spans 15 residues. DNA for the CDR3: TGTGCCAGCAGCGTAGGGGTGGTTGGGCGATCACCCCTCCACTTT. It codes for CASSVGVVGRSPLHF. Full variable domain (remainder filled in from reference TRBV9 and TRBJ1-6): DSGVTQTPKHLITATGQRVTLRCSPRSGDLSVYWYQQSLDQGLQFLIQYYNGEERAKGNILERFSAQQFPDLHSELNLSSLELGDSALYFCASSVGVVGRSPLHFGNGTRLTVT.